This is a list of T cell receptor beta chains from one sample in a study of cytomegalovirus exposure and HLA in healthy donors. Assay used: immunoSEQ multiplex PCR; TCRdb lists only in-frame clones, some missing. The sample holds 200,000 to 300,000 clones, roughly 87% seen once. Sequences were obtained from PBMCs. These TCRs come from a woman aged 40 to 50 in good health and CMV-seropositive. Each CDR3 is given without its conserved first and last residue.

V gene: TRBV6-5; J gene: TRBJ1-4; CDR3 protein: ASSYRWQVNEKLF
V gene: TRBV2; J gene: TRBJ2-7; CDR3 protein: ASSKGRDYEQY
V gene: TRBV9; J gene: TRBJ2-7; CDR3 protein: ASSNQGQGRYEQY
V gene: TRBV18; J gene: TRBJ2-5; CDR3 protein: ASSPELTEETQY
V gene: TRBV7-9; J gene: TRBJ2-1; CDR3 protein: SSSPYNEQF
V gene: TRBV5-1; J gene: TRBJ1-1; CDR3 protein: ASGWTGANTEAF
V gene: TRBV20-1; J gene: TRBJ2-1; CDR3 protein: SAFLYNEQF
V gene: TRBV7-3; J gene: TRBJ2-3; CDR3 protein: ASSPRGGGSTDTQY
V gene: TRBV27; J gene: TRBJ1-5; CDR3 protein: ASSLLGGLGSNQPQH
V gene: TRBV29-1; J gene: TRBJ2-5; CDR3 protein: SVVGGLAGAPYQETQY
V gene: TRBV5-1; J gene: TRBJ2-7; CDR3 protein: ASSLEWGVDEQY
V gene: TRBV11-2; J gene: TRBJ1-2; CDR3 protein: ASSLVQTGGKGYT
V gene: TRBV15; J gene: TRBJ2-7; CDR3 protein: ATGEGLPYEQY
V gene: TRBV11-3; J gene: TRBJ1-1; CDR3 protein: ASSNPGEEAF
V gene: TRBV27; J gene: TRBJ2-1; CDR3 protein: ASSISGSSYNEQF
V gene: TRBV19; J gene: TRBJ1-2; CDR3 protein: ASTPLTGGLGGYT
V gene: TRBV7-9; J gene: TRBJ1-2; CDR3 protein: ASSPGQGQGYT